The present TCR beta chain was sequenced within a study of blood T cells in healthy people across ages. Caucasian, healthy and from Russia, the donors were aged between about 6 and 90. This clonotype occurred a few times. What it binds is not known. Sample-barcoded 5' priming and a J-beta primer mix drove a second PCR of roughly 6 to 12 cycles. TCRdb re-analysed the 5' RACE reads in MiXCR, keeping a single row per CDR3 protein. The data contain fewer than 800,000 distinct CDR3 sequences, around a fifth of them seen just once; the ten biggest clones take up 3.5% to 4%. The CDR3 is made up of 12 amino acids. Germline V lookup: CDR1 SGHRS, CDR2 YFSETQ. V lost 4 bases, J lost 2 bases, and 6 bases lay in between. Overall study results and limits: Estimates drawn from one million T cells were deemed to understate diversity.

The V and J genes are TRBV5-1 and TRBJ1-2; no clear D gene. The receptor comes from a man aged 65-85 years in good health. The source material was blood. The CDR3 nucleotides are TGCGCCAGCAGCGCACAGAACTATGGCTACACCTTC. Protein product: CASSAQNYGYTF.